This T cell receptor (beta chain) was sequenced for a study of long-term antiretroviral therapy in people with HIV. Whole-study findings and limits: In HIV, the repertoires covered a tighter span of CDR3 lengths than in controls.

This CDR3 has 15 amino acids. Trimming removed 5 bases from V and 0 bases from J; junction bases left unmatched: 4. Germline values: CDR1 SEHNR, CDR2 FQNEAQ (reference sequence). Samples were assayed with immunoSEQ v3.0 at survey level. Sequencing used immunoSEQ multiplex PCR; TCRdb keeps in-frame clones, though not all of them. The data show more than 25,000 clones, about 88% seen once. Remarks on this clone: The antigen remains undetermined.

The TCR sequence derives from a man aged 50-60 years with HIV. The sequencing used unsorted PBMCs, collected 2 years after starting antiretroviral therapy. The chain employs TRBV7-9 and TRBJ1-1, with 9 bases fitting TRBD1. This CDR3 is CASSPQGALNTEAFF. CDR3 DNA: TGTGCCAGCAGCCCACAGGGGGCCCTGAACACTGAAGCTTTCTTT.